The sequence of this T cell receptor (beta chain) was determined in a study of chronic HIV infection and antiretroviral therapy (dated by TCRdb to the mid-2010s). Receptor amplification or capture employed 5' RACE. The instrument was an Illumina MiSeq. TCRdb redid the processing of the public reads, applying fastp at Q25 and MiXCR, and retained in-frame beta chains. Rows with a matching CDR3 protein are joined into one entry that keeps the most common DNA and genes. The sample profile shows tens of thousands of distinct CDR3 sequences; roughly 8.8% of them were found once. The ten biggest clones cover over 2.5% of the sample. Worth noting for this clonotype: Its cognate antigen has yet to be identified. No quality values exist for individual bases; no much larger clone is one base distant.

The germline V gene (reference sequence) gives CDR1 as SEHNR and CDR2 as FQNEAQ. V and J lose 5 bases and 3 bases, and a span of 13 bases separates them. Counted from cysteine to phenylalanine, this CDR3 has 14 amino acids. The kept DNA is CDR3 alone, 42 bases in frame from the first base. This chain joins TRBV7-9 to TRBJ1-1; TRBD1 is a possible D gene, resting on 6 matching bases. Sequenced sample: peripheral blood. The sequence was obtained from an adult who had HIV and had not received antiretroviral therapy, or was an uninfected healthy control (not recorded which). For the CDR3, the sequence is CASSAGTKDTEAFF. The DNA is TGTGCCAGCAGCGCCGGGACAAAAGACACTGAAGCTTTCTTT.